Each of the 27 T cell receptor beta chains below was sequenced from the same sample in a study of T cells in pancreatic ductal adenocarcinoma. Libraries were prepared by immunoSEQ multiplex PCR; TCRdb keeps only in-frame clonotypes and omits some of them. The sample lists 30,000 or so clones; about 92% were seen once. Selected pancreatic ductal adenocarcinoma patients had undergone surgery without neoadjuvant therapy. Sequencing input: PBMCs. All receptors come from a human donor with pancreatic ductal adenocarcinoma.

This rearrangement joins TRBV19 to TRBJ1-1; the D gene is possibly TRBD1 (5 bases). Germline values: CDR1 LNHDA, CDR2 SQIVND (reference sequence). V was pared by 3 bases and J by 2 bases, with 10 bases between. The CDR3 is 14 residues long. The CDR3 nucleotides read TGTGCCAGTAGTATTGACAGAACCAACACTGAAGCTTTCTTT. Encoded protein: CASSIDRTNTEAFF. The entire variable domain, with the rest obtained from reference TRBV19 and TRBJ1-1, is as follows: DGGITQSPKYLFRKEGQNVTLSCEQNLNHDAMYWYRQDPGQGLRLIYYSQIVNDFQKGDIAEGYSVSREKKESFPLTVTSAQKNPTAFYLCASSIDRTNTEAFFGQGTRLTVV.

The V call is TRBV5-4, the J call TRBJ2-2; possibly TRBD1 or TRBD2 for D (5 bases each). Germline values: CDR1 SGHNT, CDR2 YYREEE (reference sequence). Trimming stripped 1 base from V and 7 bases from J, with 11 bases between. There are 14 residues in the CDR3. The CDR3 bases are TGTGCCAGCAGCTTGATAGGGGCGGGCGGGGAGCTGTTTTTT. Translation gives CASSLIGAGGELFF.

This chain joins TRBV9 and TRBJ1-1, with 7 positions matching TRBD1. The J segment lost 1 base and the V segment lost 3 bases, leaving 12 bases of the junction unmatched. The CDR3 sequence is 17 residues long. The V gene's germline CDR1 is SGDLS and CDR2 YYNGEE. The CDR3 coding sequence is TGTGCCAGCAGCGCCCTGAGAGACCGACAGGGGAACACTGAAGCTTTCTTT. This translates into CASSALRDRQGNTEAFF.

The chain uses TRBV7-9 and TRBJ1-3, with D possibly matching TRBD1 (5 bases). The CDR3 extends over 15 amino acids. Germline CDR1 is SEHNR and CDR2 is FQNEAQ (reference sequence). Deletions cut 5 bases from V and 3 bases from J, with 14 bases between. CDR3 amino acids: CASSQSGGSGNTIYF. Written as DNA, the CDR3 is TGTGCCAGCAGCCAAAGCGGGGGAAGTGGAAACACCATATATTTT.

The chain joins TRBV11-2 to TRBJ2-7; D possibly corresponds to TRBD2 (5 bases). This CDR3 contains 13 residues. V was trimmed by 0 bases and J by 7 bases, leaving 10 bases between them. Germline loops: CDR1 SGHAT, CDR2 FQNNGV. CDR3 amino acids: CASSLDFIAEQYF. The CDR3 DNA reads TGTGCCAGCAGCTTAGATTTTATAGCGGAGCAGTACTTC.

The chain uses TRBV27 and TRBJ2-1, with 11 nucleotides matching TRBD2. This CDR3 region has 16 residues. CDR1 is MNHEY, CDR2 SMNVEV, per germline (reference sequence). Trimming took 5 bases from V and 9 from J; bases not matched to a gene: 12. As DNA, the CDR3 is TGTGCCAGCAGTCAGATAGCGGGAGGGATACCCCCTGAGCAGTTCTTC. Translated, it gives CASSQIAGGIPPEQFF.

This CDR3 reads CASSEVGTGELFF. CDR3 sequence (DNA): TGTGCCAGCAGTGAAGTAGGCACCGGGGAGCTGTTTTTT. The chain links TRBV6-1 to TRBJ2-2; D is uncertain. The CDR3 sequence is 13 residues long. Trimming left V 1 base short and J 4 bases short, with 4 bases between. Germline assignment: CDR1 MNHNS and CDR2 SASEGT.

The chain uses TRBV19 and TRBJ1-1; a weak D match, TRBD1 (6 bases). Trimming left V 4 bases short and J 6 bases short, with 18 bases between. Germline V gene sequence: CDR1 LNHDA, CDR2 SQIVND (reference sequence). The CDR3 sequence is 15 residues long. DNA of the CDR3: TGTGCCAGTAGTACGGACAGAGGAGGACGTTCTGAAGCTTTCTTT. It is translated as CASSTDRGGRSEAFF.

As DNA, the CDR3 is TGTGCCAGCAGCTCCCCCCCTTCACCCCTCCACTTT. This sequence encodes CASSSPPSPLHF. The chain couples TRBV11-2 to TRBJ1-6; D is unresolved. The CDR3 extends over 12 amino acids. The V end was cut by 4 bases, the J end by 9 bases, with 7 bases between. Germline CDR1 SGHAT, CDR2 FQNNGV.

The chain carries TRBV7-2 and TRBJ2-1; the match to TRBD2 covers 10 bases. V was pared by 4 bases and J by 12 bases, with 12 bases of the junction left unmatched. The CDR3 sequence is 15 residues long. Germline assignment: CDR1 SGHTA and CDR2 FQGNSA. CDR3 in DNA: TGTGCCAGCAGCTCCCCGGGGAGCGGGAGGGCCTGGCAGTTCTTC. It yields the protein CASSSPGSGRAWQFF.

Points on this clone: One junction end does not reproduce the germline sequence, and a read error may be involved. The same CDR3 can be traced to other DNA sequences in this sample. This chain joins TRBV5-4 and TRBJ1-1; D is undetermined. The CDR3 runs to 15 residues. Germline V gene lookup returns CDR1 SGHNT and CDR2 YYREEE (reference sequence). The CDR3 coding sequence is TGCGCCAGCAGCTTGGTTCACAGTTCGAACACTGAAGCTTTCTTT. Translation gives CASSLVHSSNTEAFF.

The V gene is TRBV11-3, the J gene TRBJ2-1, with 9 bases lining up with TRBD1. Germline trimming cut 1 base from V and 7 bases from J; bases unmatched to any gene: 5. There are 15 residues in the CDR3. Germline CDR1 SGHNT, CDR2 YENEEA. The CDR3 loop reads CASSLGRTGANEQFF. In DNA form, the CDR3 reads TGTGCCAGCAGCTTAGGTAGGACAGGGGCGAATGAGCAGTTCTTC.

V and J are TRBV11-3 and TRBJ2-1; D remains ambiguous. The V and J ends lost 1 base and 8 bases respectively, with 3 bases between them. The germline CDR1 and CDR2 sequences are SGHNT and YENEEA. This CDR3 region has 11 residues. CDR3: CASSLVYEQFF. In nucleotides, the CDR3 is TGTGCCAGCAGCTTAGTCTATGAGCAGTTCTTC.

The chain uses TRBV30 and TRBJ2-7; tentatively, D is TRBD2 (7 bases). This CDR3 has 13 amino acids. V lost 4 bases and J lost 0, with 10 bases in between. From germline, CDR1 is GTSNPN and CDR2 SVGIG (reference sequence). In nucleotides, the CDR3 is TGTGCCTGGAAGGGGGGGAACTCCTACGAGCAGTACTTC. Its translation: CAWKGGNSYEQYF.

This clone has just a few counts. The chain is built from TRBV2 and TRBJ1-4; D not resolved. CDR3 length: 12 residues. V was cut by 8 bases and J by 8 bases, with 12 bases left in between. In germline, CDR1 is SNHLY, CDR2 FYNNEI. CDR3 in amino acids: CASGLWEEKLFF. The CDR3 DNA reads as TGTGCCAGCGGCCTTTGGGAAGAAAAACTGTTTTTT.

This rearrangement joins TRBV7-2 to TRBJ2-7; D not certain. Between the trimmed V and J ends, which lost 5 bases and 3 bases, there was a span of 14 bases. Germline V CDR1 and CDR2: SGHTA, FQGNSA. CDR3 length: 14 amino acids. The CDR3 coding sequence is TGTGCCAGCAGCCAGCGAGGCTATGGCTACGAGCAGTACTTC. It encodes CASSQRGYGYEQYF.

This sequence joins TRBV7-9 and TRBJ2-1; TRBD2 might be the D (5 bases). Germline CDR1 reads SEHNR; CDR2 reads FQNEAQ (reference sequence). The CDR3 is 14 residues long. Deletions cut 3 bases from V and 7 bases from J, with 13 bases between. CDR3 loop: CASSFIRGKNEQFF. CDR3 DNA sequence: TGTGCCAGCAGCTTTATTCGGGGAAAGAATGAGCAGTTCTTC.

This clone was seen just once. The chain employs TRBV10-3 and TRBJ2-2; TRBD2 matches 10 bases. CDR1 and CDR2 (germline): ENHRY, SYGVKD. Trimming cost V 5 bases and J 7 bases; bases outside gene matches: 10. CDR3 size: 16 residues. The CDR3 DNA reads TGTGCCATCAGTCCAACCGGGACTAGCGTCGGCGGGGAGCTGTTTTTT. This sequence encodes CAISPTGTSVGGELFF.

The chain recombines TRBV27 with TRBJ2-7, with D perhaps TRBD2 (6 bases). V lost 4 bases to trimming and J lost 4 bases, with 14 bases between them. Germline V gene data show CDR1 as MNHEY and CDR2 as SMNVEV (reference sequence). This CDR3 has 14 residues. The CDR3 is CASSSRGGWYEQYF. The CDR3 region has the DNA TGTGCCAGCAGTTCCCGAGGAGGGTGGTACGAGCAGTACTTC.

This clone appeared a single time. This chain uses TRBV11-3 with TRBJ2-7; weak D call: TRBD1 (6 bases). V was pared by 1 base and J by 6 bases, with 13 bases between. The CDR3 totals 14 residues. CDR1 SGHNT and CDR2 YENEEA come from the germline V gene. CDR3 amino acids: CASSLVSGVGEQYF. The CDR3 DNA reads TGTGCCAGCAGCTTAGTCTCAGGGGTCGGCGAGCAGTACTTC.

This chain joins TRBV18 and TRBJ2-5; 12 nucleotides agree with TRBD1. The V gene's germline CDR1 is KGHSH and CDR2 LQKENI. V shed 6 bases and J 2 bases; nucleotides not matched to a gene: 10. This CDR3 contains 17 residues. The CDR3 is CASSHRGDRGRQETQYF. Here the CDR3 DNA reads TGTGCCAGCTCGCACCGGGGGGACAGGGGGCGACAAGAGACCCAGTACTTC.

V gene TRBV29-1 combines with J gene TRBJ2-7, with D tentatively TRBD1 or TRBD2 (7 bases each). The germline V gene has CDR1 SQVTM and CDR2 ANQGSEA. This CDR3 comprises 15 residues. Trimming shortened V by 4 bases and J by 6 bases, and 22 bases separated the two germline ends. The CDR3 nucleotides are TGCAGCGTTGTTGCCAGCGGGACAGAGCGCGGCGAGCAGTACTTC. Protein sequence: CSVVASGTERGEQYF.

V gene TRBV28 combines with J gene TRBJ1-1; D is perhaps TRBD1 (5 bases). The V and J ends lost 5 bases and 5 bases respectively, with 9 bases between them. Germline V gene lookup returns CDR1 MDHEN and CDR2 SYDVKM. The CDR3 runs to 12 residues. The CDR3 here is CASSAYRTEAFF. As DNA, the CDR3 is TGTGCCAGCAGTGCGTACAGGACTGAAGCTTTCTTT.

The V gene is TRBV5-5, the J gene TRBJ2-7, with a tentative D call TRBD1 (5 bases). V was cut by 0 bases and J by 2 bases, with 12 bases left in between. The CDR3 spans 15 residues. Germline CDR1 is SGHKS and CDR2 is YYEKEE (reference sequence). The CDR3 here is CASSLAPTETYEQYF. Written as DNA, the CDR3 is TGTGCCAGCAGCTTGGCCCCGACAGAGACCTACGAGCAGTACTTC.

The chain couples TRBV5-1 to TRBJ2-5; D gene unclear. Germline CDR1 SGHRS, CDR2 YFSETQ. The length of the CDR3 is 15 residues. V was trimmed by 3 bases and J by 6 bases, leaving 18 bases between them. The CDR3 loop reads CASSSETPSRQTQYF. In DNA form, the CDR3 reads TGCGCCAGCAGCTCCGAGACACCCTCAAGGCAGACCCAGTACTTC.

The count of this clone is one. The J gene is TRBJ2-3, the V gene TRBV5-4, with 11 bases identical to TRBD2. The CDR3 has 16 residues. J was trimmed by 0 bases and V by 4 bases; bases with no gene match: 4. Germline V gene sequence: CDR1 SGHNT, CDR2 YYREEE (reference sequence). CDR3 protein: CASSRLAGISTDTQYF. In DNA form, the CDR3 reads TGTGCCAGCAGCCGACTAGCGGGGATAAGCACAGATACGCAGTATTTT.

The chain links TRBV30 to TRBJ2-4; 8 bases agree with TRBD1. This CDR3 comprises 14 residues. Unmatched junction bases numbered 7, after V lost 0 bases and J lost 9 bases. Germline CDR1 GTSNPN, CDR2 SVGIG (reference sequence). CDR3 in DNA: TGTGCCTGGAGTGTGATCATGGGGACAGGCATTCAGTACTTC. This sequence encodes CAWSVIMGTGIQYF. The full variable domain, with the rest looked up from reference TRBV30 and TRBJ2-4, is SQTIHQWPATLVQPVGSPLSLECTVEGTSNPNLYWYRQAAGRGLQLLFYSVGIGQISSEVPQNLSASRPQDRQFILSSKKLLLSDSGFYLCAWSVIMGTGIQYFGAGTRLSVL.